This entry is about one T cell receptor (beta chain). Its cognate antigen is unknown. These data are taken from a study of CD8+ T cells in alopecia areata. At the level of the study: Each of the treated patients was given oral tofacitinib, 5 to 10 mg twice daily, for moderate-to-severe alopecia areata. Points from the study as a whole: In patients, TCRs were shared less clearly than in mice, and HLA may possibly be involved. Tofacitinib produced a significant decrease in scalp clonality and in expanded CD8+ clones among the top 100. Sequences from scalp samples also cover resident alphabeta T cells of normal skin.

The ends were cut back, 4 bases at V and 6 bases at J, with 22 bases in the middle. CDR3 size: 17 residues. CDR1 is MNHEY, CDR2 SMNVEV, per germline (reference sequence). The treatment was: oral pan-JAK inhibitor, 5-10 mg twice daily. In each case, RNA was isolated and then reverse transcribed into cDNA as the sequencing template. Only in-frame clones appear in the TCRdb table, and some are missing; sequencing was by immunoSEQ multiplex PCR. This sample yields about 190,000 clones, of which approximately 60% are seen a single time; around 0.7% belongs to the top ten. The TCR originated in a human donor with alopecia areata. This sequence joins TRBV27 and TRBJ2-1; TRBD2 might be the D (7 bases). Sequenced here: CD4+ T cells sorted from blood, sampled at week 4, from a patient treated with tofacitinib. CDR3 nucleotide sequence: TGTGCCAGCAGTTCACCGGGGGGCGGGAGCAGGTTCAATGAGCAGTTCTTC. It specifies CASSSPGGGSRFNEQFF.